A selection of T cell receptor beta chains follows, all from one sample in a study of blood T cell repertoires in COVID-19. Libraries were prepared by immunoSEQ multiplex PCR; TCRdb keeps only in-frame clonotypes and omits some of them. The data hold 150,000 to 200,000 clones, with 85% to 95% observed a single time. The sample comprised peripheral blood. These receptor sequences come from an older woman with COVID-19, enrolled during active disease. Both conserved end residues are part of each CDR3. D genes are given only for firm matches. Only some rows state a clone size, as once, few, many or a class for expanded clones.

cdr3_aa: CAISESGTGGLSGANVLTF
cdr3_nt: TGTGCCATCAGTGAGTCCGGGACAGGGGGCCTCTCTGGGGCCAACGTCCTGACTTTC
cdr3_length: 19
d_call: TRBD1
clone_size: -
j_call: TRBJ2-6
v_call: TRBV10-3

cdr3_aa: CASSAPTGGPSNQPQHF
cdr3_nt: TGTGCCAGCAGTGCCCCGACAGGGGGCCCCAGCAATCAGCCCCAGCATTTT
cdr3_length: 17
d_call: TRBD1
clone_size: -
j_call: TRBJ1-5
v_call: TRBV6-4

cdr3_aa: CASSQQPRQTASYEQYF
cdr3_nt: TGCGCCAGCAGCCAACAACCCCGACAGACAGCCTCCTACGAGCAGTACTTC
cdr3_length: 17
d_call: -
clone_size: -
j_call: TRBJ2-7
v_call: TRBV4-1

cdr3_aa: CASSPRQGPNYGYTF
cdr3_nt: TGTGCCAGCAGTCCGAGACAGGGACCTAACTATGGCTACACCTTC
cdr3_length: 15
d_call: TRBD1
clone_size: few
j_call: TRBJ1-2
v_call: TRBV7-2

cdr3_aa: CASSLGGGHYNEQFF
cdr3_nt: TGTGCCAGCAGCTTAGGCGGGGGACACTACAATGAGCAGTTCTTC
cdr3_length: 15
d_call: -
clone_size: -
j_call: TRBJ2-1
v_call: TRBV7-2

cdr3_aa: CASSLRDRVGDGYTF
cdr3_nt: TGTGCCAGCAGCCTCCGGGACAGGGTAGGTGATGGCTACACCTTC
cdr3_length: 15
d_call: TRBD1
clone_size: -
j_call: TRBJ1-2
v_call: TRBV3-1/TRBV3-2

cdr3_aa: CASSPSGGTEAFF
cdr3_nt: TGTGCCAGCAGCCCCTCGGGGGGCACTGAAGCTTTCTTT
cdr3_length: 13
d_call: -
clone_size: -
j_call: TRBJ1-1
v_call: TRBV9

cdr3_aa: CASSRQANEKLFF
cdr3_nt: TGTGCCAGCAGTCGGCAGGCTAATGAAAAACTGTTTTTT
cdr3_length: 13
d_call: -
clone_size: -
j_call: TRBJ1-4
v_call: TRBV6-2/TRBV6-3

cdr3_aa: CASRPQGNEKLFF
cdr3_nt: TGTGCCAGCAGACCACAGGGAAATGAAAAACTGTTTTTT
cdr3_length: 13
d_call: -
clone_size: -
j_call: TRBJ1-4
v_call: TRBV5-4

cdr3_aa: CASSQRTGSGELFF
cdr3_nt: TGTGCCAGCTCACAAAGGACAGGGTCAGGGGAGCTGTTTTTT
cdr3_length: 14
d_call: TRBD1
clone_size: -
j_call: TRBJ2-2
v_call: TRBV18

cdr3_aa: CASSLESGQGAYEQYF
cdr3_nt: TGTGCCAGCAGCTTGGAATCCGGACAGGGGGCCTACGAGCAGTACTTC
cdr3_length: 16
d_call: TRBD1
clone_size: -
j_call: TRBJ2-7
v_call: TRBV5-8

cdr3_aa: CASTRQGANTGELFF
cdr3_nt: TGCGCCAGTACGAGACAGGGAGCGAACACCGGGGAGCTGTTTTTT
cdr3_length: 15
d_call: TRBD1
clone_size: -
j_call: TRBJ2-2
v_call: TRBV5-1

cdr3_aa: CAISESDRATEAFF
cdr3_nt: TGTGCCATCAGTGAGTCCGACAGGGCCACTGAAGCTTTCTTT
cdr3_length: 14
d_call: TRBD1
clone_size: -
j_call: TRBJ1-1
v_call: TRBV10-3

cdr3_aa: CASSHKSGIYNEQFF
cdr3_nt: TGTGCCAGCAGCCATAAATCAGGGATATACAATGAGCAGTTCTTC
cdr3_length: 15
d_call: -
clone_size: -
j_call: TRBJ2-1
v_call: TRBV7-9

cdr3_aa: CASSRQGLSYEQYF
cdr3_nt: TGTGCCAGTAGTAGACAGGGTTTGAGCTACGAGCAGTACTTC
cdr3_length: 14
d_call: TRBD1
clone_size: once
j_call: TRBJ2-7
v_call: TRBV19

cdr3_aa: CASSLSRTENTGELFF
cdr3_nt: TGTGCCAGCAGCTTAAGTCGGACAGAGAACACCGGGGAGCTGTTTTTT
cdr3_length: 16
d_call: -
clone_size: -
j_call: TRBJ2-2
v_call: TRBV7-6

cdr3_aa: CASSQDLGGAVYGYTF
cdr3_nt: TGTGCCAGCAGCCAAGATCTGGGGGGGGCGGTCTATGGCTACACCTTC
cdr3_length: 16
d_call: -
clone_size: -
j_call: TRBJ1-2
v_call: TRBV4-2

cdr3_aa: CASSAGLAVDEQFF
cdr3_nt: TGTGCCAGCAGCGCGGGACTAGCGGTGGATGAGCAGTTCTTC
cdr3_length: 14
d_call: TRBD2
clone_size: -
j_call: TRBJ2-1
v_call: TRBV5-8

cdr3_aa: CASSSNRKSGSPLHF
cdr3_nt: TGTGCCAGCAGTTCCAACCGTAAGAGTGGTTCACCCCTCCACTTT
cdr3_length: 15
d_call: -
clone_size: -
j_call: TRBJ1-6
v_call: TRBV6-5

cdr3_aa: CASSYFGQVYGYTF
cdr3_nt: TGTGCCAGCAGTTACTTCGGACAGGTCTATGGCTACACCTTC
cdr3_length: 14
d_call: TRBD1
clone_size: -
j_call: TRBJ1-2
v_call: TRBV6-2/TRBV6-3

cdr3_aa: CASSLTPSGGPYEQYF
cdr3_nt: TGCGCCAGCAGCCTCACTCCTAGCGGGGGCCCCTACGAGCAGTACTTC
cdr3_length: 16
d_call: TRBD2
clone_size: -
j_call: TRBJ2-7
v_call: TRBV5-1

cdr3_aa: CASSMTQTNTEAFF
cdr3_nt: TGTGCCAGTAGTATGACACAGACGAACACTGAAGCTTTCTTT
cdr3_length: 14
d_call: -
clone_size: once
j_call: TRBJ1-1
v_call: TRBV19

cdr3_aa: CASSQPFGQGYGYTF
cdr3_nt: TGTGCCAGCAGCCAACCCTTCGGACAGGGGTATGGCTACACCTTC
cdr3_length: 15
d_call: TRBD1
clone_size: -
j_call: TRBJ1-2
v_call: TRBV4-2

cdr3_aa: CASSLEGGGTDTQYF
cdr3_nt: TGTGCCAGTAGCTTAGAGGGGGGGGGCACAGATACGCAGTATTTT
cdr3_length: 15
d_call: -
clone_size: -
j_call: TRBJ2-3
v_call: TRBV19

cdr3_aa: CASSQRGGFSYEQYF
cdr3_nt: TGTGCCAGCAGCCAAAGAGGAGGGTTTTCCTACGAGCAGTACTTC
cdr3_length: 15
d_call: -
clone_size: once
j_call: TRBJ2-7
v_call: TRBV4-2

cdr3_aa: CASSYPNGQTAGNTIYF
cdr3_nt: TGTGCCAGCAGTTACCCCAATGGACAGACCGCTGGAAACACCATATATTTT
cdr3_length: 17
d_call: -
clone_size: once
j_call: TRBJ1-3
v_call: TRBV6-2/TRBV6-3

cdr3_aa: CASSEQKNTEAFF
cdr3_nt: TGTGCCAGCAGTGAACAGAAGAACACTGAAGCTTTCTTT
cdr3_length: 13
d_call: -
clone_size: -
j_call: TRBJ1-1
v_call: TRBV6-1

cdr3_aa: CASSLALAGEGDTQYF
cdr3_nt: TGCGCCAGCAGCTTGGCACTAGCGGGGGAGGGAGATACGCAGTATTTT
cdr3_length: 16
d_call: TRBD2
clone_size: -
j_call: TRBJ2-3
v_call: TRBV5-1